Following are 19 T cell receptor beta chains from one sample sequenced in a study of cytomegalovirus exposure and HLA in healthy donors. PCR amplification relied on 60 Vbeta primers (plus 13 Jbeta primers). Profiled with immunoSEQ multiplex PCR; TCRdb holds only in-frame clones, not every one. The sample holds some 150,000 clones, 70% to 80% seen once. Specimen: PBMCs. The source is a man between 35 and 55 years old in good health and CMV-seronegative.

The chain is built from TRBV5-4 and TRBJ2-7; weak D call: TRBD1 (6 bases). The V end was cut by 5 bases, the J end by 2 bases, with 14 bases between. There are 14 residues in the CDR3. In germline, CDR1 is SGHNT, CDR2 YYREEE (reference sequence). CDR3 in DNA: TGTGCCAGCAGGGCCGGACAGTTTCCCTACGAGCAGTACTTC. Encoded protein: CASRAGQFPYEQYF.

With respect to this clone: Other DNA sequences in this sample translate to the same CDR3. V gene TRBV9 combines with J gene TRBJ1-2; D ambiguous. The CDR3 is 12 residues long. The germline CDR1 and CDR2 sequences are SGDLS and YYNGEE. The V and J ends lost 0 bases and 8 bases respectively, with 8 bases between them. This CDR3 reads CASSVVGGGYTF. The CDR3 coding sequence is TGTGCCAGCAGCGTAGTGGGAGGAGGCTACACCTTC.

This chain uses TRBV10-1 with TRBJ1-1, with D hard to call. The germline gives CDR1 WNHNN, CDR2 SYGVQD (reference sequence). V lost 10 bases and J 0 bases, leaving 12 bases between the germline ends. The CDR3 covers 13 residues. CDR3: CATREGLNTEAFF. The CDR3 bases are TGCGCCACCCGGGAGGGCTTGAACACTGAAGCTTTCTTT.

This chain joins TRBV4-1 and TRBJ1-5; D is uncertain. Looked up from germline, CDR1 is MGHRA and CDR2 is YSYEKL. The CDR3 length is 17 residues. Trimming cost V 3 bases and J 0 bases, with 15 bases left between them. The CDR3 reads CASSHGGLGGSNQPQHF. The DNA of the CDR3 is TGCGCCAGCAGCCATGGTGGGTTGGGAGGTAGCAATCAGCCCCAGCATTTT.

The rearrangement joins TRBV6-6 to TRBJ1-4, with TRBD1 identical over 7 bases. The trim removed 5 bases at V and 3 bases at J, leaving 9 bases unmatched. The CDR3 has 16 amino acids. Per germline, CDR1 MNHNY and CDR2 SVGAGI (reference sequence). CDR3 region: CASSADQGVSNEKLFF. The CDR3 region has the DNA TGTGCCAGCAGTGCTGATCAGGGGGTATCTAATGAAAAACTGTTTTTT.

The gene calls are TRBV4-3 and TRBJ2-1, with TRBD1 matching over 7 bases. There are 16 residues in the CDR3. The junction had 8 bases not matched to a gene; V was cut back by 0 bases and J by 6 bases. Germline lookup yields CDR1 LGHNA and CDR2 YSLEER. CDR3: CASSQDRGQFSNEQFF. CDR3 coding DNA: TGCGCCAGCAGCCAAGATAGGGGGCAGTTTTCCAATGAGCAGTTCTTC.

The genes are TRBV19 and TRBJ1-1; D is perhaps TRBD1 (6 bases). From germline, CDR1 is LNHDA and CDR2 SQIVND (reference sequence). The CDR3 covers 17 residues. Between the trimmed V and J ends, which lost 5 bases and 0 bases, there was a span of 19 bases. The CDR3 coding sequence is TGTGCCAGTAGTTTCAGACAGGAAAGCCCTCTGAACACTGAAGCTTTCTTT. Translation: CASSFRQESPLNTEAFF.

V is TRBV7-6 and J is TRBJ1-1; D may be TRBD1 (6 bases). Germline CDR1 reads SGHVS; CDR2 reads FNYEAQ. CDR3 length: 11 residues. V lost 3 bases and J lost 7, with 6 bases in between. The CDR3, as DNA: TGTGCCAGCAGCTTGACAGGTGAAGCTTTCTTT. This encodes CASSLTGEAFF.

CDR3: CASRRDSIYEQYF. The CDR3 DNA is TGTGCCAGCAGACGGGACAGTATCTACGAGCAGTACTTC. The rearrangement links TRBV2 to TRBJ2-7; 7 nucleotides match TRBD1. Germline V gene data show CDR1 as SNHLY and CDR2 as FYNNEI. V lost 6 bases, J lost 3 bases, and 5 bases stayed unmatched. This CDR3 has 13 amino acids.

The V and J genes are TRBV2 and TRBJ2-7; 11 positions match TRBD1. V shed 3 bases and J 6 bases; nucleotides not matched to a gene: 7. Per the germline V gene, CDR1 is SNHLY and CDR2 is FYNNEI. The CDR3 consists of 15 residues. CDR3 sequence: CASSDRTGGSGEQYF. CDR3 sequence (DNA): TGTGCCAGCAGTGACCGGACAGGGGGCTCCGGCGAGCAGTACTTC.

The chain uses TRBV5-1 and TRBJ2-3, with D possibly TRBD2 on 6 matching bases. The CDR3 has 15 amino acids. CDR1 and CDR2 from the germline V gene are SGHRS and YFSETQ. The ends were cut back, 5 bases at V and 3 bases at J, with 16 bases in the middle. This CDR3 reads CASRGLPSMTDTQYF. CDR3 sequence (DNA): TGCGCCAGCAGGGGACTTCCATCAATGACAGATACGCAGTATTTT.

This rearrangement joins TRBV6-5 to TRBJ1-5; 7 bases line up with TRBD1. J gave up 2 bases and V 4 bases, and 2 bases lay outside the gene matches. This CDR3 region has 14 residues. Germline-derived CDR1 and CDR2 are MNHEY and SVGAGI. The CDR3 nucleotides are TGTGCCAGCAGTTGGGGGACAGGCAATCAGCCCCAGCATTTT. Its protein is CASSWGTGNQPQHF.

This chain connects TRBV9 to TRBJ2-6; a possible D gene is TRBD1 (5 bases). Germline V CDR1 and CDR2: SGDLS, YYNGEE. This CDR3 has 17 residues. Trimming pared 4 bases from V and 0 bases from J, leaving 14 bases between. CDR3 sequence reads: CASSPRTSGSGANVLTF. The DNA for the CDR3 is TGTGCCAGCAGCCCACGGACATCTGGCTCTGGGGCCAACGTCCTGACTTTC.

This clone was picked up one time. The chain employs TRBV30 and TRBJ2-7; a possible D gene is TRBD2 (6 bases). In germline, CDR1 is GTSNPN, CDR2 SVGIG (reference sequence). The V and J ends lost 8 bases and 3 bases respectively, with 17 bases between them. There are 13 residues in the CDR3. CDR3 sequence (DNA): TGTGCCGGGCGAGGGCGGGGTGACTACGAGCAGTACTTC. Protein sequence: CAGRGRGDYEQYF.

The gene calls are TRBV6-5 and TRBJ2-5; 7 bases fit TRBD2. Trimming cost V 3 bases and J 5 bases; bases outside gene matches: 12. This CDR3 contains 16 residues. The germline CDR1 and CDR2 sequences are MNHEY and SVGAGI. CDR3 region: CASSYPMTGGTETQYF. In DNA, the CDR3 is TGTGCCAGCAGTTATCCCATGACGGGAGGTACCGAGACCCAGTACTTC.

The chain recombines TRBV5-1 with TRBJ2-1; 8 bases are shared with TRBD1. This CDR3 comprises 14 residues. Germline V gene data show CDR1 as SGHRS and CDR2 as YFSETQ. Trimming cost V 2 bases and J 6 bases; bases outside gene matches: 4. The CDR3 DNA is TGCGCCAGCAGCTTAAGGACAGGGAGCAATGAGCAGTTCTTC. It translates to CASSLRTGSNEQFF. Full variable domain (outside the CDR3, taken from reference TRBV5-1 and TRBJ2-1): KAGVTQTPRYLIKTRGQQVTLSCSPISGHRSVSWYQQTPGQGLQFLFEYFSETQRNKGNFPGRFSGRQFSNSRSEMNVSTLELGDSALYLCASSLRTGSNEQFFGPGTRLTVL.

The chain employs TRBV2 and TRBJ1-5; no clear D gene. CDR1 is SNHLY, CDR2 FYNNEI, per germline. V lost 4 bases and J 7 bases, leaving 11 bases between the germline ends. The CDR3 totals 13 residues. CDR3 sequence: CASSVQEGQPQHF. In DNA form, the CDR3 reads TGTGCCAGCAGTGTGCAGGAGGGACAGCCCCAGCATTTT. Together with reference TRBV2 and TRBJ1-5, the CDR3 gives the full variable domain: EPEVTQTPSHQVTQMGQEVILRCVPISNHLYFYWYRQILGQKVEFLVSFYNNEISEKSEIFDDQFSVERPDGSNFTLKIRSTKLEDSAMYFCASSVQEGQPQHFGDGTRLSIL.

The V gene is TRBV6-5, the J gene TRBJ2-1; possible D gene TRBD1, 5 bases. V was cut by 0 bases and J by 8 bases, with 14 bases left in between. The germline V gene encodes CDR1 MNHEY and CDR2 SVGAGI. The CDR3 extends over 15 amino acids. The CDR3, as DNA: TGTGCCAGCAGTTACTCGTGGCAGGGATTCCATGAGCAGTTCTTC. Protein product: CASSYSWQGFHEQFF.

This chain connects TRBV2 to TRBJ2-5; 8 bases are shared with TRBD2. After removal of 6 bases from V and 5 bases from J, the junction contained 11 bases not matched to a gene. Germline V CDR1 and CDR2: SNHLY, FYNNEI. The CDR3 runs to 15 residues. The CDR3 loop reads CASREGGGTRETQYF. Here the CDR3 DNA reads TGTGCCAGCAGAGAGGGGGGAGGGACTAGGGAGACCCAGTACTTC.